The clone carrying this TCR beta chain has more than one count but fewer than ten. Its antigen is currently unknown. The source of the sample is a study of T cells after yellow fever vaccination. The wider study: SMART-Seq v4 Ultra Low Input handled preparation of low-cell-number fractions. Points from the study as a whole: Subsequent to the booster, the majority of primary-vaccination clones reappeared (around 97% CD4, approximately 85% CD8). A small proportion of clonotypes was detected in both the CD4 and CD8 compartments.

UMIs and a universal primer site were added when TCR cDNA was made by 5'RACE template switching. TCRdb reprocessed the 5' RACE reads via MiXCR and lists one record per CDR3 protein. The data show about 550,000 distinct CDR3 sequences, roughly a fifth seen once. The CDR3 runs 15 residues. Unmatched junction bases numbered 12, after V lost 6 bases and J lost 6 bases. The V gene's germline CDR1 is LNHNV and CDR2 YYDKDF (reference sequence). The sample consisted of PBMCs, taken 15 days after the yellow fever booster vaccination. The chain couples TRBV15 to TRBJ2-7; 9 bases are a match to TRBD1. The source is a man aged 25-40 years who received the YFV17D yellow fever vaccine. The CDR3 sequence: CATRNWGQGMSEQYF. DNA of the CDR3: TGTGCCACCAGAAACTGGGGACAGGGTATGAGCGAGCAGTACTTC.